Listed here is a single T cell receptor (beta chain). Generated by immunoSEQ multiplex PCR, the TCRdb table keeps only in-frame clones and is missing some. The sample yields about 89,000 clones, approximately 94% seen once. These data belong to a study of technical replicates of blood from a few donors. In germline, CDR1 is SGHRS, CDR2 YFSETQ. The V end was cut by 0 bases, the J end by 5 bases, with 20 bases between. This CDR3 contains 17 residues. The sequence derives from a human donor in good health. The chain carries TRBV5-1 and TRBJ2-5; a possible D gene is TRBD1 (6 bases). Sequencing input: T cells isolated from PBMCs. Here the CDR3 reads CASSLGQAHKDEETQYF. CDR3 DNA sequence: TGCGCCAGCAGCTTGGGACAGGCGCACAAGGATGAGGAGACCCAGTACTTC.